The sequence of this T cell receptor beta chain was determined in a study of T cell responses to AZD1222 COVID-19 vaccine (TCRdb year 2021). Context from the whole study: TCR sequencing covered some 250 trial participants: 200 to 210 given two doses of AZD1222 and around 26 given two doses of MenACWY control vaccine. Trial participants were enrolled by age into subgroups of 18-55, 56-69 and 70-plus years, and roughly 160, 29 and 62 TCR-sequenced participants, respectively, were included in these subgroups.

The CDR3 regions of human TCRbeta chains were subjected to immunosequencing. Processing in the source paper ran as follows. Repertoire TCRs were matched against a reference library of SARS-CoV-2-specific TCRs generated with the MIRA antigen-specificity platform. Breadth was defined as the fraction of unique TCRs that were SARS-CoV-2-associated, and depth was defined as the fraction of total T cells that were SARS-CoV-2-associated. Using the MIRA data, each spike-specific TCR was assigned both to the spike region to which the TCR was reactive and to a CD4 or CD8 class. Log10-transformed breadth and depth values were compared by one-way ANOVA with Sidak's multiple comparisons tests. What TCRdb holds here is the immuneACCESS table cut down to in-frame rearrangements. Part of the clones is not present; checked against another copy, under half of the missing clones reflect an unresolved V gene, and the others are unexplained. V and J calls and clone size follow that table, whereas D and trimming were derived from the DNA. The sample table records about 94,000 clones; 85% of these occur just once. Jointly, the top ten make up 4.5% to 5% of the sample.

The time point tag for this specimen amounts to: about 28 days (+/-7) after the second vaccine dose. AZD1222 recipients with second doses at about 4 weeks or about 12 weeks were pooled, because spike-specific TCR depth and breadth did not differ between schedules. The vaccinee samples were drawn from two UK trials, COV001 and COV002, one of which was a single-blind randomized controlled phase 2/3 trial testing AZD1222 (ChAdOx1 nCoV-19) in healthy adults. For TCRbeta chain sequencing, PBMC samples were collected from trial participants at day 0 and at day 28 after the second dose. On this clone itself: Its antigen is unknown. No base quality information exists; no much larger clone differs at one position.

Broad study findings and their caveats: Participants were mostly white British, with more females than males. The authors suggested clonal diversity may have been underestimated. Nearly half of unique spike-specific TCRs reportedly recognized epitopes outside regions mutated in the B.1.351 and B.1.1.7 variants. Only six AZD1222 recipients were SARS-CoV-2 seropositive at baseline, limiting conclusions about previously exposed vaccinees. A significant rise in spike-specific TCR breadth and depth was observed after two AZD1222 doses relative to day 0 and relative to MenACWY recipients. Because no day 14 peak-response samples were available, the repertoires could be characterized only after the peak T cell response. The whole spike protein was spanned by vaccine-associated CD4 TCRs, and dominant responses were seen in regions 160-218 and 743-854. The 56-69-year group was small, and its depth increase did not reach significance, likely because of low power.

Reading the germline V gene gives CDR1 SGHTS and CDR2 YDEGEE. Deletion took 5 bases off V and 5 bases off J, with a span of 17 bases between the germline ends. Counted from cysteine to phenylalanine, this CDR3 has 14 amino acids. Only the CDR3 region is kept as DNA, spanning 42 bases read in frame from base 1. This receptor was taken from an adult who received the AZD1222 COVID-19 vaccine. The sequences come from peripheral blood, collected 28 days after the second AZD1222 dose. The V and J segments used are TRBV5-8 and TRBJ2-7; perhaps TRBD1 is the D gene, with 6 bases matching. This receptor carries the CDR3 CASREQGVGNEQYF. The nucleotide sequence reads TGTGCCAGCAGGGAACAGGGAGTCGGGAACGAGCAGTACTTC.